The rows below give T cell receptor beta chains drawn from one sample of a study of blood T cell repertoires in COVID-19. Assay used: immunoSEQ multiplex PCR; TCRdb lists only in-frame clones, some missing. The data contain approximately 290,000 clones, 90% of them singletons. Sequencing was performed on PBMCs or T cells enriched from blood (not recorded which). The receptors derive from a young woman who had recovered from COVID-19. Each CDR3 is given with its conserved first and last residue. Each record gives: V gene, D gene, J gene, clone size, CDR3 DNA, CDR3 protein. D genes are given only for firm matches. Only part of the rows carry a size: once, few, many, or a class if the clone is expanded.

v_call: TRBV29-1; d_call: TRBD2; j_call: TRBJ2-7; clone_size: NA; cdr3_nt: TGCAGCGTTGCATTTGGACTAGAAGGATACGAGCAGTACTTC; cdr3_aa: CSVAFGLEGYEQYF
v_call: TRBV28; d_call: TRBD1; j_call: TRBJ2-2; clone_size: NA; cdr3_nt: TGTGCCAGCAGAACAGGGGCCGGGGAGCTGTTTTTT; cdr3_aa: CASRTGAGELFF
v_call: TRBV11-2; d_call: TRBD1; j_call: TRBJ2-7; clone_size: NA; cdr3_nt: TGTGCCAGCAGCTGGGCGACAGGGGGAACTCAGCAGTACTTC; cdr3_aa: CASSWATGGTQQYF
v_call: TRBV18; d_call: TRBD1; j_call: TRBJ1-1; clone_size: NA; cdr3_nt: TGTGCCAGCTCAGCAGACAGGGGTATAGCTTTCTTT; cdr3_aa: CASSADRGIAFF
v_call: TRBV11-1; d_call: NA; j_call: TRBJ2-6; clone_size: NA; cdr3_nt: TGTGCCAGCAGCTTAGAGGGGACTGGGGCCAACGTCCTGACTTTC; cdr3_aa: CASSLEGTGANVLTF
v_call: TRBV6-5; d_call: NA; j_call: TRBJ2-1; clone_size: once; cdr3_nt: TGTGCCAGCAGTTTCAGCAGTGGCGGGGAGCAGTTCTTC; cdr3_aa: CASSFSSGGEQFF
v_call: TRBV6-5; d_call: NA; j_call: TRBJ2-1; clone_size: NA; cdr3_nt: TGTGCCAGCTCTTTAGCGAGACTTCAAAACAATGAGCAGTTCTTC; cdr3_aa: CASSLARLQNNEQFF
v_call: TRBV7-9; d_call: NA; j_call: TRBJ2-7; clone_size: NA; cdr3_nt: TGTGCCAGCAGCGCTCGAGGGGGGGCCGGGAGTCACTCCTACGAGCAGTACTTC; cdr3_aa: CASSARGGAGSHSYEQYF
v_call: TRBV6-5; d_call: NA; j_call: TRBJ2-7; clone_size: once; cdr3_nt: TGTGCCAGCAGTTACTCACGAGCCTACGAGCAGTACTTC; cdr3_aa: CASSYSRAYEQYF
v_call: TRBV5-5; d_call: NA; j_call: TRBJ1-2; clone_size: few; cdr3_nt: TGTGCCAGCAGCTTTAAGACAGAACCCAACTATGGCTACACCTTC; cdr3_aa: CASSFKTEPNYGYTF